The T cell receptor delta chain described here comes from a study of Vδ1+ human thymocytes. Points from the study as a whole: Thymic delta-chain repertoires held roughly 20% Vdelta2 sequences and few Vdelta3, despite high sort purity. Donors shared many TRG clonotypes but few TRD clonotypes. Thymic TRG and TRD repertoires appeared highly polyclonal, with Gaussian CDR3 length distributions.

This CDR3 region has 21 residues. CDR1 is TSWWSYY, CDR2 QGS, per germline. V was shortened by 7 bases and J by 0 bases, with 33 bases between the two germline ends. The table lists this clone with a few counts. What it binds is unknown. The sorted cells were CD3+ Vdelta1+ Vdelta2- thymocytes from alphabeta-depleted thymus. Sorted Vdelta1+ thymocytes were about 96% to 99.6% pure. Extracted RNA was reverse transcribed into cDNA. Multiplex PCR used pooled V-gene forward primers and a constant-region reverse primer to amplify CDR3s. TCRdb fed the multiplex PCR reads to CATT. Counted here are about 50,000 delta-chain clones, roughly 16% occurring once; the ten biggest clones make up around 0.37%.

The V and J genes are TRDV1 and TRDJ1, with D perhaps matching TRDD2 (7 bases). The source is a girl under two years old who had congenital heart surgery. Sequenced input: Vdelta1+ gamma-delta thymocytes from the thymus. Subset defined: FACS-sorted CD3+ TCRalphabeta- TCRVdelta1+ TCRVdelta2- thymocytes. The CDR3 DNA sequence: TGTGCTCTTGAGGGACTTTCCTACCATCTGGGGAGTCGGAAGTACACCGATAAACTCATCTTT. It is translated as CALEGLSYHLGSRKYTDKLIF.